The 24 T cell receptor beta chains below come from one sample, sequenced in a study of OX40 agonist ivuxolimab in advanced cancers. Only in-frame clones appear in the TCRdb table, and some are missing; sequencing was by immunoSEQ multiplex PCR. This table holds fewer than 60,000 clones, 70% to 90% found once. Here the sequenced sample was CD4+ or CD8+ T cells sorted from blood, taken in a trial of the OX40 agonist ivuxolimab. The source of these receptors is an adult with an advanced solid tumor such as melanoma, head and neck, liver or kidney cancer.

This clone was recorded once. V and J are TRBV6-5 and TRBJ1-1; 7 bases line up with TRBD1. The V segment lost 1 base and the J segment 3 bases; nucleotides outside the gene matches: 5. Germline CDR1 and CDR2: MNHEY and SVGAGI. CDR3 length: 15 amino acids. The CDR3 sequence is CASSYFDQGDTEAFF. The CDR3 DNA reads TGTGCCAGCAGTTACTTTGACCAGGGGGACACTGAAGCTTTCTTT.

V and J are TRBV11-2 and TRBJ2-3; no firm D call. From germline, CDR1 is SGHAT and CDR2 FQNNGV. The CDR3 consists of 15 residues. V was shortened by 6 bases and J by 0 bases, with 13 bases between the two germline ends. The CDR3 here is CASSYHLSSTDTQYF. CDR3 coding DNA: TGTGCCAGCAGTTACCACCTCTCTAGCACAGATACGCAGTATTTT.

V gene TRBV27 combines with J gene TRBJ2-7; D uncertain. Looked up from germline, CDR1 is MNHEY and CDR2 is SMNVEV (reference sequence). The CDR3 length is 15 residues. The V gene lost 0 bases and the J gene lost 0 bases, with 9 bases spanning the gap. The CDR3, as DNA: TGTGCCAGCAGTTTATCCGGCGGTCTCTCCTACGAGCAGTACTTC. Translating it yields CASSLSGGLSYEQYF.

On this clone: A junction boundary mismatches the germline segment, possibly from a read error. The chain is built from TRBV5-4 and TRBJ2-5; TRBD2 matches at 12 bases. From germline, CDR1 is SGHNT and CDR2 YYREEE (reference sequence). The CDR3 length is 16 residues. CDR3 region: CASSQDPSGGAETQYF. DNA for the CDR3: TGCGCCAGCAGCCAAGATCCTAGCGGGGGGGCAGAGACCCAGTACTTC.

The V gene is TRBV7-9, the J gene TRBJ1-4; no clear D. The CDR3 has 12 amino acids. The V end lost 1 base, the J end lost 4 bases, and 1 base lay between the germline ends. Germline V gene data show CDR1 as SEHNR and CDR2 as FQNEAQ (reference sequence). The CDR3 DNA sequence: TGTGCCAGCAGCTTAGATAATGAAAAACTGTTTTTT. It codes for CASSLDNEKLFF.

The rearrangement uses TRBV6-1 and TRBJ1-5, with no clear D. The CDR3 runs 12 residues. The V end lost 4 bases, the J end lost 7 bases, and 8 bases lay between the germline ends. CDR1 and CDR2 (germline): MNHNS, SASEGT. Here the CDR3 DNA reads TGTGCCAGCAGTGGGGGTGAACAGCCCCAGCATTTT. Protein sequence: CASSGGEQPQHF.

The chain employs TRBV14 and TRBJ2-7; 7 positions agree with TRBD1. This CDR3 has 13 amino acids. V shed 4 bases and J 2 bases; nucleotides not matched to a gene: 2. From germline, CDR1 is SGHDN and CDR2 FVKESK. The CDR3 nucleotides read TGTGCCAGCAGCCCTGGGACAGCCTACGAGCAGTACTTC. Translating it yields CASSPGTAYEQYF.

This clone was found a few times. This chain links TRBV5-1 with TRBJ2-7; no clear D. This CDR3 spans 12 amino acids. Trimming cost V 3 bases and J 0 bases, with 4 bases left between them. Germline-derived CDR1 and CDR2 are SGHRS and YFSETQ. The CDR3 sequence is CASSSDSYEQYF. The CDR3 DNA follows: TGCGCCAGCAGCTCTGACTCCTACGAGCAGTACTTC. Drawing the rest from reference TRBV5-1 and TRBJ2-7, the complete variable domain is KAGVTQTPRYLIKTRGQQVTLSCSPISGHRSVSWYQQTPGQGLQFLFEYFSETQRNKGNFPGRFSGRQFSNSRSEMNVSTLELGDSALYLCASSSDSYEQYFGPGTRLTVT.

The CDR3 region has the DNA TGTGCCAGCAGTACTGACGACAAGTACACTGAAGCTTTCTTT. This translates into CASSTDDKYTEAFF. This chain uses TRBV6-6 with TRBJ1-1, with unresolved D. From germline, CDR1 is MNHNY and CDR2 SVGAGI (reference sequence). V was clipped by 5 bases and J by 3 bases, with 13 bases between them. The CDR3 length is 14 residues.

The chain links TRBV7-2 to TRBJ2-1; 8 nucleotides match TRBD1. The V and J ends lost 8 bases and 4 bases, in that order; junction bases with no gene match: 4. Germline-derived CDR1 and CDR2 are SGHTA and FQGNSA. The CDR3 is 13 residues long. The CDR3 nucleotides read TGTGCCAGCGGGACAGGATATTACAATGAGCAGTTCTTC. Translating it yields CASGTGYYNEQFF.

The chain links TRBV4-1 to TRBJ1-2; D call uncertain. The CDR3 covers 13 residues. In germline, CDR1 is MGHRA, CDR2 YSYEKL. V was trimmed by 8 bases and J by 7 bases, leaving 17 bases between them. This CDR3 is CASSSEGGLGYTF. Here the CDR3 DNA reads TGCGCCAGCTCCTCGGAGGGAGGACTTGGCTACACCTTC.

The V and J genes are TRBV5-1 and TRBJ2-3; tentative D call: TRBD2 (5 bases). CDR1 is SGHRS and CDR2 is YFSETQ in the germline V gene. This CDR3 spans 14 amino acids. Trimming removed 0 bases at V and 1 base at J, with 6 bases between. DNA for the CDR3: TGCGCCAGCAGCTTGGCCGGGGGCACAGATACGCAGTATTTT. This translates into CASSLAGGTDTQYF.

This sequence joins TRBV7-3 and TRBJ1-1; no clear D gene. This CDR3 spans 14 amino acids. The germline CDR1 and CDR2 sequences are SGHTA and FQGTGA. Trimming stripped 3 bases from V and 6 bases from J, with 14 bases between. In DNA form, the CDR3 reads TGTGCCAGCAGCTTCGGAGGAAGAGGCGCTGAAGCTTTCTTT. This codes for CASSFGGRGAEAFF.

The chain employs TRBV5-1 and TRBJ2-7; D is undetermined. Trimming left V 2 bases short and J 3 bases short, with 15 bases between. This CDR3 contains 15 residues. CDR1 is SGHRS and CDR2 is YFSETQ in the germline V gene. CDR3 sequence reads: CASSFSTNPFYEQYF. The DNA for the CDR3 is TGCGCCAGCAGCTTTTCGACGAACCCGTTCTACGAGCAGTACTTC.

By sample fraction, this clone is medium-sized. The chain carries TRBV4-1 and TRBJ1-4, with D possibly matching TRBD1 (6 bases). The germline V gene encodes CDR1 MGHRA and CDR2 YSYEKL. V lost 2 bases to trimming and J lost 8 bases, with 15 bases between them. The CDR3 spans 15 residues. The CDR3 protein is CASSQFQGQGEKLFF. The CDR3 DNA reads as TGCGCCAGCAGCCAATTCCAGGGGCAGGGGGAAAAACTGTTTTTT.

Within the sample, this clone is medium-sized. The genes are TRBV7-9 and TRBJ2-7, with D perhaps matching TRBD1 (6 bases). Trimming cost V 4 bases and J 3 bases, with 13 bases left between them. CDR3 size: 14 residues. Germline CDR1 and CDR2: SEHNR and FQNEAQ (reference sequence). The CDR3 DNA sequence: TGTGCCAGCAGCTCAGCAGGGGTATACTACGAGCAGTACTTC. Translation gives CASSSAGVYYEQYF.

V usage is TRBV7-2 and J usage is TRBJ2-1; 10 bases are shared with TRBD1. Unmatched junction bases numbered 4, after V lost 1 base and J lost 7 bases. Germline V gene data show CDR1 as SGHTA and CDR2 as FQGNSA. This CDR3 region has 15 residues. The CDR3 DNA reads TGTGCCAGCAGCTTAGTTTGGGACAGGGGAAATGAGCAGTTCTTC. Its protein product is CASSLVWDRGNEQFF.

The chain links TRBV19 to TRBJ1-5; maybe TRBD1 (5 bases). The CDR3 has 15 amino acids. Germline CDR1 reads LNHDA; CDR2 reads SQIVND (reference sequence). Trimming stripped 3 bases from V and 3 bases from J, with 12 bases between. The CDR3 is CASSISDRDNQPQHF. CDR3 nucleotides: TGTGCCAGTAGTATCTCAGACAGAGACAATCAGCCCCAGCATTTT.

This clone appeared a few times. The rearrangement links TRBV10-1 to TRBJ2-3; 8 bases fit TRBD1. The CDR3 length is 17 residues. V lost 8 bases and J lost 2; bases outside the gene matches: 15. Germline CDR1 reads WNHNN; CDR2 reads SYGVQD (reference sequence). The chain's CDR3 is CASGSYAGTGDTDTQYF. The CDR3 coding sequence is TGCGCCAGCGGGTCTTATGCCGGGACAGGAGACACAGATACGCAGTATTTT.

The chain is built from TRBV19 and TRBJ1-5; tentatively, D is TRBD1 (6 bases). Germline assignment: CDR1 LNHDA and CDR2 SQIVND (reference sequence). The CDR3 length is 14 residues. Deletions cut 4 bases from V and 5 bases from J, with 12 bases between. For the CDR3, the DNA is TGTGCCAGTAGTACCCAGGACAGCTATCAGCCCCAGCATTTT. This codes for CASSTQDSYQPQHF.

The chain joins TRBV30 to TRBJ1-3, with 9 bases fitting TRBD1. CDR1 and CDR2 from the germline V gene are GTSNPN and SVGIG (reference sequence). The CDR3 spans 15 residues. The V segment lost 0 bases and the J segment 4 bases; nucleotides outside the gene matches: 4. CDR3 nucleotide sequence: TGTGCCTGGAGTGTAGGGACAGGGAGAGGAAACACCATATATTTT. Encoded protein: CAWSVGTGRGNTIYF.

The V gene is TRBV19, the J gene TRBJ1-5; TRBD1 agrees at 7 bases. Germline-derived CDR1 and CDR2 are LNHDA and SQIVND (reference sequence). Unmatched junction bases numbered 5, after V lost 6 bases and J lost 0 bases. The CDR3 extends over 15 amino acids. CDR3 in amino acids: CASRGDSHSNQPQHF. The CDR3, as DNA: TGTGCCAGTAGGGGGGACAGCCATAGCAATCAGCCCCAGCATTTT.

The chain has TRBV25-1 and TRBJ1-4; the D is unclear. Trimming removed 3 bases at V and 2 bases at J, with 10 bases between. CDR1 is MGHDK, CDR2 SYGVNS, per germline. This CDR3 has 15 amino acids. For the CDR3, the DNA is TGTGCCAGCAGTGAGGGGTCGGCGACTAATGAAAAACTGTTTTTT. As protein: CASSEGSATNEKLFF.

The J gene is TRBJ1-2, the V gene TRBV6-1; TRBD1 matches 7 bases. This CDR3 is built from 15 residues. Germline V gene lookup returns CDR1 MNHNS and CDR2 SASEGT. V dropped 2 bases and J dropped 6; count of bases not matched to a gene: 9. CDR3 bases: TGTGCCAGCAGTGAACCGGGCAGGGGGTGGGATGGCTACACCTTC. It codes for CASSEPGRGWDGYTF.